The 30 T cell receptor beta chains below come from one sample, sequenced in a study of blood T cell repertoires in COVID-19. Repertoires were generated with immunoSEQ multiplex PCR, while TCRdb's copy carries only in-frame clones and drops some. This table holds around 250,000 clones, approximately 85% found once. The sequenced material came from peripheral blood. The receptors come from a man in his fifties or sixties with active or convalescent COVID-19.

V gene TRBV11-3 combines with J gene TRBJ2-1, with D possibly TRBD2 on 5 matching bases. CDR1 and CDR2 from the germline V gene are SGHNT and YENEEA. The length of the CDR3 is 15 residues. With 3 bases removed from V and 3 bases from J, the gap between germline ends came to 12 bases. The CDR3 DNA reads as TGTGCCAGCAGCTTGGACTTTTTGGGCTACAATGAGCAGTTCTTC. Translating it yields CASSLDFLGYNEQFF. Supplemented by reference TRBV11-3 and TRBJ2-1, the full variable domain reads EAGVVQSPRYKIIEKKQPVAFWCNPISGHNTLYWYLQNLGQGPELLIRYENEEAVDDSQLPKDRFSAERLKGVDSTLKIQPAELGDSAVYLCASSLDFLGYNEQFFGPGTRLTVL.

This chain joins TRBV28 and TRBJ1-1, with TRBD1 as a possible D gene (6 bases). Germline values: CDR1 MDHEN, CDR2 SYDVKM. Trimming removed 3 bases from V and 9 bases from J, with 8 bases in between. The CDR3 runs 11 residues. The CDR3 is CASSFRGKAFF. The CDR3 coding sequence is TGTGCCAGCAGTTTCAGGGGAAAAGCTTTCTTT.

The chain couples TRBV12-5 to TRBJ2-3; no definite D call. Germline CDR1 LGHNT, CDR2 FRNRAP. This CDR3 has 12 residues. V was clipped by 4 bases and J by 5 bases, with 7 bases between them. The CDR3 DNA is TGTGCTAGTGGTTCCTCCGGAGATACGCAGTATTTT. This translates into CASGSSGDTQYF.

The chain uses TRBV2 and TRBJ2-7, with 7 positions matching TRBD1. With 7 bases clipped from V and 6 bases from J, the junction kept 15 bases outside the gene matches. CDR1 and CDR2 (germline): SNHLY, FYNNEI. The CDR3 runs 15 residues. In nucleotides, the CDR3 is TGTGCCAGCATTCCGGGACAGAATACTTTAGGCGAGCAGTACTTC. Its protein product is CASIPGQNTLGEQYF.

The CDR3 loop is CASSTNRGHDSPLHF. The CDR3 bases are TGTGCCAGCAGCACGAACAGGGGGCATGATTCACCCCTCCACTTT. The chain couples TRBV5-4 to TRBJ1-6; 9 bases align to TRBD1. The trim removed 4 bases at V and 8 bases at J, leaving 7 bases unmatched. The CDR3 loop spans 15 amino acids. The germline V gene has CDR1 SGHNT and CDR2 YYREEE (reference sequence).

Remarks on this clone: Compared with germline, one end of the junction differs, possibly owing to a read error. DNA of the CDR3: TGTGCCATCGGTGAGGGACAGGGGATTCAGCCCCAGCATTTT. This translates into CAIGEGQGIQPQHF. The gene calls are TRBV10-3 and TRBJ1-5, with 10 bases fitting TRBD1. The CDR3 runs to 14 residues. Germline V CDR1 and CDR2: ENHRY, SYGVKD.

The V gene is TRBV30, the J gene TRBJ2-3; TRBD2 matches at 7 bases. CDR1 GTSNPN and CDR2 SVGIG come from the germline V gene (reference sequence). V lost 4 bases, J lost 2 bases, and 3 bases stayed unmatched. The CDR3 loop spans 13 amino acids. CDR3 sequence: CAWKRGSTDTQYF. CDR3 coding DNA: TGTGCCTGGAAGCGGGGATCCACAGATACGCAGTATTTT.

The chain links TRBV6-5 to TRBJ2-1; 8 nucleotides align to TRBD1. Germline trimming cut 7 bases from V and 7 bases from J; bases unmatched to any gene: 9. Looked up from germline, CDR1 is MNHEY and CDR2 is SVGAGI. The CDR3 extends over 14 amino acids. CDR3 DNA: TGTGCCAGCACCCGGTCAGGGGGCCGTAATGAGCAGTTCTTC. This codes for CASTRSGGRNEQFF.

The table lists this clone with a count of one. The chain recombines TRBV4-3 with TRBJ1-1; TRBD1 matches 12 bases. Per the germline V gene, CDR1 is LGHNA and CDR2 is YSLEER. The CDR3 runs 16 residues. V shed 1 base and J 7 bases; nucleotides not matched to a gene: 7. The CDR3 DNA sequence: TGCGCCAGCAGCCAAGTTCTGGGACAGGGGGCATATGAAGCTTTCTTT. Translation gives CASSQVLGQGAYEAFF.

This chain uses TRBV5-6 with TRBJ2-3; a weak D match, TRBD2 (6 bases). V gave up 5 bases and J gave up 7 bases, with 20 bases separating them. Per the germline V gene, CDR1 is SGHDT and CDR2 is YYEEEE. The CDR3 runs to 15 residues. The chain's CDR3 is CASSKEGLARYTQYF. CDR3 bases: TGTGCCAGCAGTAAGGAGGGGCTAGCGAGATATACGCAGTATTTT.

The CDR3 loop reads CASSISPTDSEKLFF. DNA of the CDR3: TGTGCCAGTAGCATAAGCCCGACGGACTCGGAAAAACTGTTTTTT. The rearrangement links TRBV19 to TRBJ1-4; D gene ambiguous. Germline assignment: CDR1 LNHDA and CDR2 SQIVND (reference sequence). This CDR3 has 15 residues. Trimming pared 6 bases from V and 8 bases from J, leaving 19 bases between.

The chain couples TRBV7-8 to TRBJ2-7, with D unclear. CDR1 and CDR2 from the germline V gene are SGHVS and FQNEAQ. With 3 bases removed from V and 5 bases from J, the gap between germline ends came to 8 bases. The CDR3 is 12 residues long. The CDR3 coding sequence is TGTGCCAGCAGCTTGGCGGAGAACGAGCAGTACTTC. It specifies CASSLAENEQYF.

The chain uses TRBV5-6 and TRBJ1-2; TRBD1 matches at 9 bases. This CDR3 has 15 amino acids. The ends lost 4 bases at V and 2 bases at J; junction bases unmatched: 6. Germline CDR1 and CDR2: SGHDT and YYEEEE. CDR3 in DNA: TGTGCCAGCAGCCGGGACAGGGTAGAGAACTATGGCTACACCTTC. Translation gives CASSRDRVENYGYTF. The variable domain in full, with the rest retrieved from reference TRBV5-6 and TRBJ1-2, is DAGVTQSPTHLIKTRGQQVTLRCSPKSGHDTVSWYQQALGQGPQFIFQYYEEEERQRGNFPDRFSGHQFPNYSSELNVNALLLGDSALYLCASSRDRVENYGYTFGSGTRLTVV.

This clone was found once. The chain joins TRBV19 to TRBJ2-6, with D possibly TRBD1 on 7 matching bases. Trimming cost V 4 bases and J 1 base, with 20 bases left between them. The CDR3 has 19 residues. Germline lookup yields CDR1 LNHDA and CDR2 SQIVND (reference sequence). DNA of the CDR3: TGTGCCAGTAGTACACCGGGACAGACTGCGGGATCTGGGGCCAACGTCCTGACTTTC. This translates into CASSTPGQTAGSGANVLTF. Based on the CDR3 plus reference TRBV19 and TRBJ2-6, the full variable domain is DGGITQSPKYLFRKEGQNVTLSCEQNLNHDAMYWYRQDPGQGLRLIYYSQIVNDFQKGDIAEGYSVSREKKESFPLTVTSAQKNPTAFYLCASSTPGQTAGSGANVLTFGAGSRLTVL.

The rearrangement links TRBV6-5 to TRBJ2-3; 11 positions match TRBD1. With V trimmed by 5 bases and J by 5 bases, 3 bases remained unmatched. The CDR3 length is 14 residues. Germline-derived CDR1 and CDR2 are MNHEY and SVGAGI. This chain's CDR3 is CASSPGQGEDTQYF. DNA of the CDR3: TGTGCCAGCAGTCCGGGACAGGGGGAAGATACGCAGTATTTT.

This chain joins TRBV19 and TRBJ1-2, with D possibly being TRBD1 (6 bases). This CDR3 is built from 13 residues. V dropped 5 bases and J dropped 5 bases, with 12 bases sitting between them. Germline V CDR1 and CDR2: LNHDA, SQIVND (reference sequence). CDR3 loop: CASSARTDYGYTF. The CDR3 region has the DNA TGTGCCAGTAGTGCTCGGACAGATTATGGCTACACCTTC. Filled out from reference TRBV19 and TRBJ1-2, the complete variable domain reads DGGITQSPKYLFRKEGQNVTLSCEQNLNHDAMYWYRQDPGQGLRLIYYSQIVNDFQKGDIAEGYSVSREKKESFPLTVTSAQKNPTAFYLCASSARTDYGYTFGSGTRLTVV.

The chain uses TRBV9 and TRBJ2-7; D is perhaps TRBD2 (5 bases). The ends were cut back, 0 bases at V and 9 bases at J, with 16 bases in the middle. Germline V gene data show CDR1 as SGDLS and CDR2 as YYNGEE. The CDR3 totals 14 residues. The CDR3 DNA sequence: TGTGCCAGCAGCGTAGGGACTTCAGTACGGGGGCAGTACTTC. Translation: CASSVGTSVRGQYF.

This clone was seen many times. J is TRBJ1-3 and V is TRBV5-1; possibly TRBD1 for D (6 bases). Trimming pared 4 bases from V and 4 bases from J, leaving 21 bases between. The V gene's germline CDR1 is SGHRS and CDR2 YFSETQ. The CDR3 sequence is 17 residues long. CDR3 loop: CASSPEGGPGSGNTIYF. The CDR3 bases are TGCGCCAGCAGCCCGGAGGGGGGGCCCGGGTCCGGAAACACCATATATTTT. Variable domain in full (rest from reference TRBV5-1 and TRBJ1-3): KAGVTQTPRYLIKTRGQQVTLSCSPISGHRSVSWYQQTPGQGLQFLFEYFSETQRNKGNFPGRFSGRQFSNSRSEMNVSTLELGDSALYLCASSPEGGPGSGNTIYFGEGSWLTVV.

The rearrangement uses TRBV5-1 and TRBJ2-1, with 12 bases aligning to TRBD2. Per germline, CDR1 SGHRS and CDR2 YFSETQ. V was clipped by 4 bases and J by 8 bases; unmatched bases: 4. This CDR3 is built from 14 residues. The CDR3 sequence is CASSASGREDEQFF. The CDR3 DNA is TGCGCCAGCAGCGCTAGCGGGAGGGAGGATGAGCAGTTCTTC. Variable domain in full (rest from reference TRBV5-1 and TRBJ2-1): KAGVTQTPRYLIKTRGQQVTLSCSPISGHRSVSWYQQTPGQGLQFLFEYFSETQRNKGNFPGRFSGRQFSNSRSEMNVSTLELGDSALYLCASSASGREDEQFFGPGTRLTVL.

The chain has TRBV3-1 (or the pseudogene TRBV3-2) and TRBJ2-1; 11 bases match TRBD2. CDR1 is LGHDT and CDR2 is YNNKEL in the germline V gene (reference sequence). This CDR3 is built from 15 residues. V trimming: 3 bases; J trimming: 7 bases; junction bases outside the gene matches: 5. Here the CDR3 DNA reads TGTGCCAGCAGCCAGACACTAGCGGGAGTAAATGAGCAGTTCTTC. It yields the protein CASSQTLAGVNEQFF.

The CDR3 DNA reads as TGTGCCAGCTCACCATCAGGGGGGAATGAAAAACTGTTTTTT. It specifies CASSPSGGNEKLFF. This chain links TRBV18 with TRBJ1-4; TRBD1 agrees at 7 bases. The CDR3 contains 14 residues. Per the germline V gene, CDR1 is KGHSH and CDR2 is LQKENI. Unmatched junction bases numbered 2, after V lost 2 bases and J lost 5 bases.

The rearrangement links TRBV5-1 to TRBJ1-2; D is ambiguous. With 0 bases removed from V and 0 bases from J, the gap between germline ends came to 6 bases. The CDR3 loop spans 14 amino acids. Germline values: CDR1 SGHRS, CDR2 YFSETQ. The CDR3 sequence is CASSLGSTNYGYTF. DNA of the CDR3: TGCGCCAGCAGCTTGGGGAGTACTAACTATGGCTACACCTTC.

This clone was recorded only once. The J gene is TRBJ1-3, the V gene TRBV6-1, with D unresolved. The CDR3 covers 14 residues. Trimming stripped 1 base from V and 0 bases from J, with 4 bases between. The germline V gene has CDR1 MNHNS and CDR2 SASEGT. CDR3 region: CASSEDSSGNTIYF. The CDR3 nucleotides read TGTGCCAGCAGTGAAGATAGCTCTGGAAACACCATATATTTT.

This clone came up once. The CDR3, as DNA: TGTGCCAGCTGCCTGCAGGGGCGTCAGTCCTACGAGCAGTACTTC. The encoded protein is CASCLQGRQSYEQYF. The rearrangement uses TRBV28 and TRBJ2-7, with D perhaps matching TRBD1 (6 bases). CDR1 and CDR2 (germline): MDHEN, SYDVKM. This CDR3 is built from 15 residues. Trimming took 8 bases from V and 1 from J, leaving 18 bases between them.

This clone came up a few times. The J gene is TRBJ2-6, the V gene TRBV7-6; 8 bases fit TRBD2. CDR1 is SGHVS and CDR2 is FNYEAQ in the germline V gene. The V segment lost 5 bases and the J segment 0 bases; nucleotides outside the gene matches: 6. CDR3 length equals 17 residues. The DNA for the CDR3 is TGTGCCAGCAGCCCCTCGGGGGGGGTCTCTGGGGCCAACGTCCTGACTTTC. Protein: CASSPSGGVSGANVLTF.

J is TRBJ1-2 and V is TRBV10-2; TRBD1 matches at 10 bases. Trimming removed 5 bases from V and 5 bases from J; junction bases left unmatched: 5. CDR1 is WSHSY and CDR2 is SAAADI in the germline V gene. This CDR3 has 14 residues. CDR3 in amino acids: CASSKDRGVYGYTF. As DNA, the CDR3 is TGCGCCAGCAGTAAGGACAGGGGGGTTTATGGCTACACCTTC.

V is TRBV30 and J is TRBJ1-4; D may be TRBD1 (6 bases). Germline V CDR1 and CDR2: GTSNPN, SVGIG (reference sequence). The CDR3 loop spans 12 amino acids. Trimming removed 4 bases at V and 13 bases at J, with 16 bases between. CDR3 region: CAWKIQGLRLFF. The CDR3 DNA reads TGTGCCTGGAAGATACAGGGTTTGCGACTGTTTTTT.

This clone was counted a few times. This chain connects TRBV7-8 to TRBJ1-1, with D perhaps matching TRBD1 (5 bases). Germline CDR1 SGHVS, CDR2 FQNEAQ. V lost 5 bases to trimming and J lost 1 base, with 8 bases between them. CDR3 length equals 13 residues. The CDR3, as DNA: TGTGCCAGCAGCGCAACAGGGAACACTGAAGCTTTCTTT. Its protein product is CASSATGNTEAFF.

This clone was recorded a few times. The chain joins TRBV5-1 to TRBJ1-1; D remains unclear. The V end lost 7 bases, the J end lost 0 bases, and 10 bases lay between the germline ends. The CDR3 is 13 residues long. Germline values: CDR1 SGHRS, CDR2 YFSETQ. DNA for the CDR3: TGCGCCAGCCGGCGGGGATTGAACACTGAAGCTTTCTTT. Protein product: CASRRGLNTEAFF. Full variable domain (remainder filled in from reference TRBV5-1 and TRBJ1-1): KAGVTQTPRYLIKTRGQQVTLSCSPISGHRSVSWYQQTPGQGLQFLFEYFSETQRNKGNFPGRFSGRQFSNSRSEMNVSTLELGDSALYLCASRRGLNTEAFFGQGTRLTVV.

This clone came up a few times. The V gene is TRBV10-3, the J gene TRBJ2-1; no firm D call. With 6 bases removed from V and 2 bases from J, the gap between germline ends came to 14 bases. The CDR3 covers 15 residues. In germline, CDR1 is ENHRY, CDR2 SYGVKD. CDR3 sequence: CAISGGRAAYNEQFF. The CDR3 DNA follows: TGTGCCATCAGCGGCGGCCGAGCAGCCTACAATGAGCAGTTCTTC.